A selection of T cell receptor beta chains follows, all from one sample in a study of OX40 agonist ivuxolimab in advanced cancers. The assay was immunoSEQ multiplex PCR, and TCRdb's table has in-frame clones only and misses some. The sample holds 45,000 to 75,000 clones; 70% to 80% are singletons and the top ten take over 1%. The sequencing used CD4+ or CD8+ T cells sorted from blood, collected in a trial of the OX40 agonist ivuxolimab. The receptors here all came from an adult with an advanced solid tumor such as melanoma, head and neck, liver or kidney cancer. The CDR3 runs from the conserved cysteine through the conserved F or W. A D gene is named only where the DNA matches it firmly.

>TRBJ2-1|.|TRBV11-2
CASTLTGDAYNEQFF
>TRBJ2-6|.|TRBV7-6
CASSLDGWSGANVLTF
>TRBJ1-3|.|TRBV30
CAWRRTAGNTIYF
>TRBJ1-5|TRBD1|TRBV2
CASSDQGQNNQPQHF
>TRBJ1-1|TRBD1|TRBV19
CASSLLTGLNTEAFF
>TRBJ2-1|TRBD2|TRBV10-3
CAISPTSGNEQFF
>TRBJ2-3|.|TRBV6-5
CASSYSITDGTDTQYF
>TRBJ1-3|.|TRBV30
CAWAHPGTASGNTIYF
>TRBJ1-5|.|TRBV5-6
CASSSIRRQNQPQHF
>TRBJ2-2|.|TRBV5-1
CASSFRTGTNIGGTGELFF
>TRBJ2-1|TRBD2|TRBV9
CASSVGGSGSYEQFF
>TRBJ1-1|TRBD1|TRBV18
CASSPQGADTEAFF
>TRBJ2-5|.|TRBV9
CASSVTGQETQYF
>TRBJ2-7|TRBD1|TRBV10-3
CAISSATGTGVYEQYF
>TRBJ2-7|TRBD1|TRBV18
CASSPGTGFTYEQYF
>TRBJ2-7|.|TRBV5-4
CASSPAGAYEQYF
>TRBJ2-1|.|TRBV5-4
CASSFPGKNEQFF
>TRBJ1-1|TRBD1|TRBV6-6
CASSKQDRGTEAFF
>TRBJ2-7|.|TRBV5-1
CASSLGISSHYEQYF
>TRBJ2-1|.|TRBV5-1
CASSLESGADEQFF
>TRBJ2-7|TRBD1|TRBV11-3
CASSPGGGGVRWRYEQYF
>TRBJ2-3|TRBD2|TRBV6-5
CASSYAPSGVVTQYF
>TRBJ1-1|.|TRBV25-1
CASSNQRNTEAFF
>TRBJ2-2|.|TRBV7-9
CASSFTGTGELFF
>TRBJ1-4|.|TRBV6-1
CASSEPGGAGEKLFF
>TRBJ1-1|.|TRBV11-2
CASSRTPNTEAFF
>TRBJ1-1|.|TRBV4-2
CASSQEILTLLGTEAFF
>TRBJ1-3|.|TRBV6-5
CASSFDGPNSGNTIYF
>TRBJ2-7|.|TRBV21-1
CASSSGGHNYEQYF
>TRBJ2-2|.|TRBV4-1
CASSLRTQGHQAGELFF
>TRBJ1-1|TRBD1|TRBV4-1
CASSLGQSTEAFF